This is a list of T cell receptor beta chains from one sample in a study of regulatory T cells in long-lasting Graves disease. TCRdb itself ran the multiplex PCR reads through MiXCR, one entry per CDR3 protein. The sample shows about 400,000 distinct CDR3 sequences, less than 25% of them seen only once. The sample was peripheral blood mononuclear cells (PBMCs), taken when the disease was refractory, from a patient treated with antithyroid drugs. These receptors all come from a female donor with Graves disease. CDR3s include the opening cysteine and the closing phenylalanine or tryptophan. A D gene is named only where the DNA matches it firmly. The size of a clone is reported for some rows only, either as once, few or many, or as a class for expanded clones.

>-|TRBJ2-1|TRBV10-2|few
CASGRLGSGKGFF
TGCGCCAGCGGAAGGTTGGGCTCCGGAAAAGGGTTCTTC
>-|TRBJ1-1|TRBV30|few
CAWSVNRKLNTEAFF
TGTGCCTGGAGTGTAAACAGAAAGCTGAACACTGAAGCTTTCTTT
>TRBD1|TRBJ1-5|TRBV6-5|-
CASSYSDRGRNQPQHF
TGTGCCAGCAGTTACTCTGACAGGGGGCGAAATCAGCCCCAGCATTTT
>-|TRBJ1-4|TRBV2|many
CASSVDKATNEKLFF
TGTGCCAGCAGTGTGGACAAAGCAACTAATGAAAAACTGTTTTTT
>TRBD1|TRBJ1-1|TRBV19|-
CASSAWMRGLNTGAFF
TGTGCCAGTAGCGCGTGGATGAGGGGGCTGAACACTGGAGCTTTCTTT
>-|TRBJ1-2|TRBV3-1|many
CASSQDGTYGYTF
TGTGCCAGCAGCCAAGATGGGACCTATGGCTACACCTTC
>-|TRBJ2-7|TRBV11-1|-
CASSQTRFSYEQYF
TGTGCCAGCAGCCAGACTAGATTTTCCTACGAGCAGTACTTC
>-|TRBJ1-1|TRBV2|-
CASSELSGDTEAFF
TGTGCCAGCAGTGAACTGTCAGGTGACACTGAAGCTTTCTTT
>TRBD1|TRBJ2-3|TRBV7-2|-
CASSLGQGGYTDTQYF
TGTGCCAGCAGCTTAGGACAGGGGGGTTACACAGATACGCAGTATTTT
>TRBD2|TRBJ2-7|TRBV28|many
CASSPQGLAGGYEQYF
TGTGCCAGCAGTCCCCAAGGGCTAGCGGGAGGCTACGAGCAGTACTTC
>-|TRBJ2-5|TRBV25-1|many
CASSEGVLGRGDRGTQYF
TGTGCCAGCAGTGAAGGGGTACTGGGTAGGGGCGACCGTGGGACCCAGTACTTC
>TRBD2|TRBJ2-1|TRBV11-2|-
CASSTGTSGRPSYNEQFF
TGTGCCAGCAGCACAGGGACTAGCGGGAGGCCATCCTACAATGAGCAGTTCTTC
>-|TRBJ1-1|TRBV5-5|many
CASSLRPGTEAFF
TGTGCCAGCAGCTTACGTCCAGGGACTGAAGCTTTCTTT
>-|TRBJ1-3|TRBV19|-
CASYSYSGNTIYF
TGTGCCAGCTACAGTTACTCTGGAAACACCATATATTTT